One sample yielded the 20 T cell receptor beta chains listed below, sequenced in a study of T cells in tumors after PD-1 blockade. Libraries were prepared by immunoSEQ multiplex PCR; TCRdb keeps only in-frame clonotypes and omits some of them. Here the sample spans tens of thousands of clones, about four fifths being singletons. The sequences come from PBMCs, collected before anti-PD-1 treatment. The receptors were sampled from a human donor with basal cell carcinoma.

The chain uses TRBV5-1 and TRBJ2-1; D gene unclear. Germline-derived CDR1 and CDR2 are SGHRS and YFSETQ. This CDR3 has 13 residues. Trimming pared 0 bases from V and 9 bases from J, leaving 10 bases between. This CDR3 reads CASSLEGPGEQFF. The CDR3 DNA reads as TGCGCCAGCAGCTTGGAGGGCCCTGGTGAGCAGTTCTTC.

The rearrangement uses TRBV25-1 and TRBJ1-2, with a weak D call TRBD1 (5 bases). This CDR3 region has 12 residues. With 3 bases removed from V and 7 bases from J, the gap between germline ends came to 9 bases. Germline V lookup: CDR1 MGHDK, CDR2 SYGVNS. The CDR3 spells CASSDWGSGYTF. The CDR3 DNA follows: TGTGCCAGCAGTGATTGGGGCTCTGGCTACACCTTC.

This clone was seen once. This chain joins TRBV6-5 and TRBJ2-5, with D tentatively TRBD1 or TRBD2 (7 bases each). The CDR3 has 15 amino acids. V lost 5 bases and J lost 4, with 17 bases in between. From germline, CDR1 is MNHEY and CDR2 SVGAGI. The CDR3 here is CASSPPTRGGETQYF. CDR3 sequence (DNA): TGTGCCAGCAGTCCACCCACCAGGGGGGGAGAGACCCAGTACTTC.

This clone was recorded a few times. This chain links TRBV18 with TRBJ1-1; no clear D gene. The CDR3 contains 15 residues. Germline CDR1 and CDR2: KGHSH and LQKENI. V lost 3 bases and J lost 1, with 12 bases in between. CDR3 loop: CASSPFQDSNTEAFF. In DNA form, the CDR3 reads TGTGCCAGCTCACCTTTTCAAGATTCGAACACTGAAGCTTTCTTT.

V and J are TRBV30 and TRBJ2-1, with D unclear. The germline CDR1 and CDR2 sequences are GTSNPN and SVGIG (reference sequence). Trimming pared 3 bases from V and 7 bases from J, leaving 16 bases between. This CDR3 is built from 14 residues. This CDR3 reads CAWRVGVARNEQFF. The CDR3 region has the DNA TGTGCCTGGAGGGTAGGAGTGGCTCGGAATGAGCAGTTCTTC. Looking up the rest from reference TRBV30 and TRBJ2-1 gives the full variable domain: SQTIHQWPATLVQPVGSPLSLECTVEGTSNPNLYWYRQAAGRGLQLLFYSVGIGQISSEVPQNLSASRPQDRQFILSSKKLLLSDSGFYLCAWRVGVARNEQFFGPGTRLTVL.

This clone showed up just once. This chain joins TRBV2 and TRBJ2-3; TRBD1 agrees at 8 bases. The CDR3 extends over 16 amino acids. Trimming at V came to 6 bases and at J to 1 base, leaving 9 bases not matched to a gene. Germline CDR1 and CDR2: SNHLY and FYNNEI. The CDR3 nucleotides read TGTGCCAGCAGCGCGGCCCCGGGACAGGGCACAGATACGCAGTATTTT. Amino acid sequence: CASSAAPGQGTDTQYF.

CDR3 amino acids: CASSRNRGAYNEQFF. CDR3 bases: TGTGCCAGCAGCAGGAACAGGGGCGCCTACAATGAGCAGTTCTTC. The V and J genes are TRBV7-3 and TRBJ2-1, with 7 bases matching TRBD1. J was trimmed by 2 bases and V by 5 bases; bases with no gene match: 6. CDR1 is SGHTA, CDR2 FQGTGA, per germline. CDR3 size: 15 residues.

The chain employs TRBV5-6 and TRBJ2-1; 12 bases agree with TRBD2. Per germline, CDR1 SGHDT and CDR2 YYEEEE. V shed 0 bases and J 7 bases; nucleotides not matched to a gene: 11. There are 18 residues in the CDR3. CDR3 DNA sequence: TGTGCCAGCAGCTTGGACCTAGCGGGAGGGCCCTCAAGGAATGAGCAGTTCTTC. Translating gives CASSLDLAGGPSRNEQFF.

The chain carries TRBV9 and TRBJ1-2; 8 nucleotides agree with TRBD1. CDR1 and CDR2 (germline): SGDLS, YYNGEE. V was pared by 0 bases and J by 5 bases, with 9 bases of the junction left unmatched. The CDR3 is 16 amino acids. The CDR3 DNA is TGTGCCAGCAGCGTAGACCCCGGACAGGGAGGTTATGGCTACACCTTC. The encoded protein is CASSVDPGQGGYGYTF.

V and J are TRBV18 and TRBJ2-7, with 8 bases identical to TRBD1. There are 15 residues in the CDR3. The V gene's germline CDR1 is KGHSH and CDR2 LQKENI. With 6 bases clipped from V and 4 bases from J, the junction kept 11 bases outside the gene matches. The CDR3 spells CASSLGQGKLYEQYF. Here the CDR3 DNA reads TGTGCCAGCTCCCTCGGACAGGGCAAGCTTTACGAGCAGTACTTC.

This clone has just one count. V and J are TRBV14 and TRBJ2-5; TRBD1 aligns across 7 bases. J lost 5 bases, V lost 3 bases, and 9 bases had no gene match. Germline lookup yields CDR1 SGHDN and CDR2 FVKESK. The CDR3 spans 15 residues. Here the CDR3 DNA reads TGTGCCAGCAGCCAGGGCTGGGACAGAAGGGAGACCCAGTACTTC. Translated, it gives CASSQGWDRRETQYF.

The J gene is TRBJ2-1, the V gene TRBV9; 8 positions agree with TRBD2. Trimming cost V 1 base and J 9 bases; bases outside gene matches: 6. This CDR3 contains 14 residues. CDR1 is SGDLS, CDR2 YYNGEE, per germline. The CDR3 nucleotides read TGTGCCAGCAGCGTAACGGGACTAGACTTTGAGCAGTTCTTC. It codes for CASSVTGLDFEQFF. Full variable domain (remainder filled in from reference TRBV9 and TRBJ2-1): DSGVTQTPKHLITATGQRVTLRCSPRSGDLSVYWYQQSLDQGLQFLIQYYNGEERAKGNILERFSAQQFPDLHSELNLSSLELGDSALYFCASSVTGLDFEQFFGPGTRLTVL.

V and J are TRBV24-1 and TRBJ2-1; 7 bases fit TRBD1. J gave up 8 bases and V 3 bases, and 3 bases lay outside the gene matches. CDR3 length: 13 amino acids. Germline V gene lookup returns CDR1 KGHDR and CDR2 SFDVKD. CDR3 in DNA: TGTGCCACCAGTGATCGAGACAGGGATGAGCAGTTCTTC. Its protein product is CATSDRDRDEQFF.

The chain couples TRBV9 to TRBJ1-6; D is possibly TRBD1 (6 bases). The ends were cut back, 4 bases at V and 0 bases at J, with 8 bases in the middle. This CDR3 comprises 15 residues. CDR1 is SGDLS and CDR2 is YYNGEE in the germline V gene. CDR3 in DNA: TGTGCCAGCAGCCCACAGGGCTCCTATAATTCACCCCTCCACTTT. This gives the protein CASSPQGSYNSPLHF.

This clone is a singleton in its sample. The chain uses TRBV28 and TRBJ1-4; weak D call: TRBD1 (6 bases). The CDR3 runs to 14 residues. The V gene's germline CDR1 is MDHEN and CDR2 SYDVKM. V lost 6 bases and J 2 bases, leaving 10 bases between the germline ends. As DNA, the CDR3 is TGTGCCAGCAGCCAAACAGGGACTAATGAAAAACTGTTTTTT. Translation: CASSQTGTNEKLFF.

The V call is TRBV15, the J call TRBJ1-5, with no clear D. Germline assignment: CDR1 LNHNV and CDR2 YYDKDF (reference sequence). Trimming stripped 1 base from V and 0 bases from J, with 10 bases between. The CDR3 runs to 16 residues. This chain's CDR3 is CATSRADGYSNQPQHF. Here the CDR3 DNA reads TGTGCCACCAGCAGAGCAGACGGATATAGCAATCAGCCCCAGCATTTT.

The CDR3 bases are TGCGCCAGCAGCCAAGGGACAGGTGTGAACTACGAGCAGTACTTC. Protein: CASSQGTGVNYEQYF. V is TRBV4-1 and J is TRBJ2-7; 7 nucleotides align to TRBD1. The CDR3 covers 15 residues. J was trimmed by 3 bases and V by 1 base; bases with no gene match: 6. Germline CDR1 and CDR2: MGHRA and YSYEKL.

The gene calls are TRBV5-1 and TRBJ2-1; a possible D gene is TRBD1 (6 bases). CDR1 and CDR2 (germline): SGHRS, YFSETQ. The germline V and J ends were trimmed by 0 bases and 4 bases, with 8 bases remaining between them. The CDR3 loop spans 14 amino acids. CDR3 amino acids: CASSLEGGYNEQFF. The CDR3 coding sequence is TGCGCCAGCAGCTTGGAAGGGGGTTACAATGAGCAGTTCTTC.

J is TRBJ1-3 and V is TRBV28; D remains ambiguous. This CDR3 has 14 amino acids. The germline V gene has CDR1 MDHEN and CDR2 SYDVKM. Between the trimmed V and J ends, which lost 2 bases and 5 bases, there was a span of 10 bases. This chain's CDR3 is CASSLNGGRNTIYF. DNA of the CDR3: TGTGCCAGCAGTTTAAATGGAGGGAGAAACACCATATATTTT.

The J gene is TRBJ1-1, the V gene TRBV29-1; D possibly corresponds to TRBD1 (5 bases). V was pared by 5 bases and J by 6 bases, with 16 bases between. The germline CDR1 and CDR2 sequences are SQVTM and ANQGSEA. The CDR3 is 13 amino acids. Here the CDR3 reads CSVRAGTRAEAFF. CDR3 coding DNA: TGCAGCGTTCGCGCCGGGACGAGGGCTGAAGCTTTCTTT.